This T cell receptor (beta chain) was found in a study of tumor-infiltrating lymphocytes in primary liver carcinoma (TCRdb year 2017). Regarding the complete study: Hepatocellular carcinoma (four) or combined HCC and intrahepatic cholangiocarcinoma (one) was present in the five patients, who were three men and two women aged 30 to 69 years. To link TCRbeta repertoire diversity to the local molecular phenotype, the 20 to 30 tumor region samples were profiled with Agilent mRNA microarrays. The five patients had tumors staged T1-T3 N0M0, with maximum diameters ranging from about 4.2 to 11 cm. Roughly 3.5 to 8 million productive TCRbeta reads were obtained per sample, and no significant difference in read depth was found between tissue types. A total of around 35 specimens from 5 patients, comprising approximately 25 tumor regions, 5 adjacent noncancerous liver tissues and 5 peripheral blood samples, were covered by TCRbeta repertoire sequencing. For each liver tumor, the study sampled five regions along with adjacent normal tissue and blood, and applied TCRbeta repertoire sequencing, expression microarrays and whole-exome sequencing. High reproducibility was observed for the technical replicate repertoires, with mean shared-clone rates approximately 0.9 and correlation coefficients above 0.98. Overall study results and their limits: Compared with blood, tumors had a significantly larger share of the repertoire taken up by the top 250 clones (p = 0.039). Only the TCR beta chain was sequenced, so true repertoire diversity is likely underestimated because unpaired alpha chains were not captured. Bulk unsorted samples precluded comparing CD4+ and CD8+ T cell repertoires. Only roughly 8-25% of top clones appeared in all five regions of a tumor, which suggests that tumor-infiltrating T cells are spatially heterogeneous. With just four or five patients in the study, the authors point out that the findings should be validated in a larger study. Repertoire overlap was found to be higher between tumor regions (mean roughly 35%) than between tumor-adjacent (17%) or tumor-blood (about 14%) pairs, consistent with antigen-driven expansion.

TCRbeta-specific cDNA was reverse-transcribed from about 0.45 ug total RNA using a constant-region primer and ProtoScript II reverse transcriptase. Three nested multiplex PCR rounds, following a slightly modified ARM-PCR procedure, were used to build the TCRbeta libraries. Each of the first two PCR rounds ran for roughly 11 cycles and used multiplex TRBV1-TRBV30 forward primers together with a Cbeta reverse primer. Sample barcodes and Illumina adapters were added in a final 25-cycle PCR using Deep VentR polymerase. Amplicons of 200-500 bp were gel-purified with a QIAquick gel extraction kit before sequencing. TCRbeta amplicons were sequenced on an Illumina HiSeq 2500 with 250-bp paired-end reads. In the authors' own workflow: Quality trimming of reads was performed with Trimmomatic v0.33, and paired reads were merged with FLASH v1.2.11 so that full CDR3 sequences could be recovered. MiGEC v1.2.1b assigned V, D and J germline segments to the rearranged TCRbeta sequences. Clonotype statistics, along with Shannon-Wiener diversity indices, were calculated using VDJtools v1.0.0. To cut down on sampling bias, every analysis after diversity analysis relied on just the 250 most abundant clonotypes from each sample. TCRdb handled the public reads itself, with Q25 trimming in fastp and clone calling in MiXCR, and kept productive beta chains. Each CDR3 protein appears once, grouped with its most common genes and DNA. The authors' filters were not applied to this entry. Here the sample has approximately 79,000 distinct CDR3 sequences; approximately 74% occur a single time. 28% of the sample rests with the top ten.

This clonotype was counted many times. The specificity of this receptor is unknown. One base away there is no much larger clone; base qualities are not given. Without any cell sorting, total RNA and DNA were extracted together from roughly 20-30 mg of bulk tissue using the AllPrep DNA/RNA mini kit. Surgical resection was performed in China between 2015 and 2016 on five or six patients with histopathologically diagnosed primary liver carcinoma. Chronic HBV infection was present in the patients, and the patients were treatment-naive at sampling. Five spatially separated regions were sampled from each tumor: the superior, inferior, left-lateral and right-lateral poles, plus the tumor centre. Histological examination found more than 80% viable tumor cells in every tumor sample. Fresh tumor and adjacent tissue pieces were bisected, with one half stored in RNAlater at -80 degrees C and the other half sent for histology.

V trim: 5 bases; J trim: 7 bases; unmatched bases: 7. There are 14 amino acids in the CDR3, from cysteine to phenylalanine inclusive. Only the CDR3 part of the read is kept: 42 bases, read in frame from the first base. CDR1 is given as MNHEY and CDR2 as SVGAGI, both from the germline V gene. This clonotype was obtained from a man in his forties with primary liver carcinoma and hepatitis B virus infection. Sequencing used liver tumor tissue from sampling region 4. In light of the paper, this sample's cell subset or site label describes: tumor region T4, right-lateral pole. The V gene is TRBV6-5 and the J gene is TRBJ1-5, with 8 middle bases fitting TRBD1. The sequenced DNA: TGTGCCAGCAGTCCGGACAGGGTTTGGCAGCCCCAGCATTTT. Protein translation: CASSPDRVWQPQHF.